This T cell receptor beta chain was sequenced for a study of blood T cell repertoires in COVID-19. For the study at large: Samples of COVID-19 (acute and convalescent) were obtained from the United States, Italy and Spain. From T cells, B-cell-depleted T cells, or PBMCs came the material, which was cDNA or gDNA.

Trimming removed 5 bases from V and 2 bases from J, with 13 bases in between. The CDR3 loop spans 14 amino acids. Germline V lookup: CDR1 SGHVS, CDR2 FNYEAQ. In the authors' methods: From reference gene primer amplification, estimates of nucleated cell counts were derived. Sequenced by immunoSEQ multiplex PCR; TCRdb stores in-frame clones only, minus some. V and J calls and clone size come straight from that table; D and trimming were deduced from the DNA. The table lists roughly 80,000 clones, roughly 90% of them singletons. The receptor was isolated from a human donor in a cohort sampled during active COVID-19. This sequence joins TRBV7-6 and TRBJ2-7; TRBD1 is a possible D gene (6 bases). Sequencing input: peripheral blood. The CDR3 loop is CASSPSRGPYEQYF. The CDR3 region has the DNA TGTGCCAGCAGCCCCTCCAGGGGCCCCTACGAGCAGTACTTC.